This T cell receptor beta chain was observed in a study of Ad26.COV2.S vaccination and SARS-CoV-2 variants. Overall study context: Donor had been placed in the Ad26.COV2.S arm of the COV1001 trial. Whole-study findings and limits: It was found that vaccine and placebo recipients had similar non-spike TCR breadth.

This clone was seen many times. Its antigen remains unknown. V was clipped by 5 bases and J by 9 bases; unmatched bases: 7. The CDR3 spans 14 residues. Germline CDR1 MDHEN, CDR2 SYDVKM. Using immunoSEQ multiplex PCR, the repertoire was profiled, and TCRdb retains in-frame clones only, with some absent. In the table there are just under 250,000 clones, more than 75% of which are singletons. Treatment of the sample: some 20 received Ad26.COV2.S at low or high dose, single or two shots; about 5 received placebo; per-sample allocation not given. Following the first vaccine or placebo injection, samples were taken on day 63.

Specimen: peripheral blood, collected in a trial of Ad26.COV2.S vaccine versus placebo. V is TRBV28 and J is TRBJ1-6, with 7 bases that match TRBD1. The clonotype was recovered from a person between 18 and 65 years old who received the Ad26.COV2.S COVID-19 vaccine or a placebo. In DNA, the CDR3 is TGTGCCAGCAGTCGGACAGGAGCAGGTTCACCCCTCCACTTT. This translates into CASSRTGAGSPLHF. Using reference TRBV28 and TRBJ1-6 for the parts outside the CDR3, the full variable domain is DVKVTQSSRYLVKRTGEKVFLECVQDMDHENMFWYRQDPGLGLRLIYFSYDVKMKEKGDIPEGYSVSREKKERFSLILESASTNQTSMYLCASSRTGAGSPLHFGNGTRLTVT.